These 20 T cell receptor beta chains share one sample of origin, sequenced in a study of T cells in localized non-small cell lung cancer. Repertoires were generated with immunoSEQ multiplex PCR, while TCRdb's copy carries only in-frame clones and drops some. In the table there are about 78,000 clones, 84% of which are singletons. Sample: peripheral blood, taken before any cancer treatment. The receptor set was obtained from a man between 35 and 75 years old with stage I lung adenocarcinoma.

The chain is built from TRBV6-1 and TRBJ2-7; D gene unclear. Between the trimmed V and J ends, which lost 3 bases and 3 bases, there was a span of 9 bases. Germline V gene lookup returns CDR1 MNHNS and CDR2 SASEGT. The CDR3 covers 13 residues. In nucleotides, the CDR3 is TGTGCCAGCAGTGAGAGATCGGTCTACGAGCAGTACTTC. It specifies CASSERSVYEQYF.

The chain uses TRBV2 and TRBJ1-2, with 7 bases that match TRBD1. CDR3 length equals 14 residues. Germline V gene sequence: CDR1 SNHLY, CDR2 FYNNEI. Germline trimming cut 6 bases from V and 6 bases from J; bases unmatched to any gene: 10. CDR3 sequence reads: CASSFTDRQDGYTF. The CDR3 bases are TGTGCCAGCAGCTTCACGGACAGGCAGGATGGCTACACCTTC.

J is TRBJ2-5 and V is TRBV7-2; D call uncertain. Germline-derived CDR1 and CDR2 are SGHTA and FQGNSA. This CDR3 has 12 residues. With 2 bases removed from V and 2 bases from J, the gap between germline ends came to 3 bases. CDR3 in amino acids: CASSLTQETQYF. CDR3 nucleotide sequence: TGTGCCAGCAGCTTAACACAAGAGACCCAGTACTTC. Variable domain in full (rest from reference TRBV7-2 and TRBJ2-5): GAGVSQSPSNKVTEKGKDVELRCDPISGHTALYWYRQSLGQGLEFLIYFQGNSAPDKSGLPSDRFSAERTGGSVSTLTIQRTQQEDSAVYLCASSLTQETQYFGPGTRLLVL.

The gene calls are TRBV5-4 and TRBJ2-5; 10 nucleotides agree with TRBD1. The trim removed 2 bases at V and 7 bases at J, leaving 14 bases unmatched. The CDR3 covers 17 residues. Germline CDR1 reads SGHNT; CDR2 reads YYREEE (reference sequence). CDR3 bases: TGTGCCAGCAGCTTTGGAGCGGGACAGGGGACCGTGGGGACCCAGTACTTC. Translation: CASSFGAGQGTVGTQYF.

In its sample, this clone is medium-sized. The V call is TRBV19, the J call TRBJ2-3; 13 nucleotides align to TRBD2. The germline V gene has CDR1 LNHDA and CDR2 SQIVND (reference sequence). This CDR3 contains 14 residues. V lost 5 bases to trimming and J lost 4 bases; unmatched junction nucleotides: 0. Written as DNA, the CDR3 is TGTGCCAGTAGTGGACTAGCGGGAGCAGATACGCAGTATTTT. Translating gives CASSGLAGADTQYF.

The V call is TRBV27, the J call TRBJ1-2; maybe TRBD1 (5 bases). Germline V gives CDR1 MNHEY, CDR2 SMNVEV (reference sequence). The ends were cut back, 5 bases at V and 4 bases at J, with 20 bases in the middle. This CDR3 region has 16 residues. The CDR3 sequence: CASSPSGRAGLYGYTF. CDR3 sequence (DNA): TGTGCCAGCAGTCCCTCGGGGCGGGCAGGTCTCTATGGCTACACCTTC.

The DNA of the CDR3 is TGCGCCAGCAGCCAAGGAAGCCGCGGGGGCCTCTCTACCGAGCAGTACTTC. It encodes CASSQGSRGGLSTEQYF. This chain connects TRBV4-1 to TRBJ2-7, with D maybe TRBD2 (7 bases). Trimming left V 1 base short and J 6 bases short, with 22 bases between. Germline CDR1 MGHRA, CDR2 YSYEKL. This CDR3 region has 17 residues.

This chain connects TRBV4-1 to TRBJ1-1, with D uncertain. Germline CDR1 reads MGHRA; CDR2 reads YSYEKL. The CDR3 is 17 amino acids. V lost 1 base to trimming and J lost 4 bases, with 19 bases between them. The CDR3 nucleotides read TGCGCCAGCAGCCAAGTGGCGGAGTGGACGGGAACCACTGAAGCTTTCTTT. This translates into CASSQVAEWTGTTEAFF.

The CDR3 DNA is TGTGCCAGCAGCCGAGGACGGAACAATCAGCCCCAGCATTTT. Encoded protein: CASSRGRNNQPQHF. The rearrangement uses TRBV5-8 and TRBJ1-5; D unresolved. Germline lookup yields CDR1 SGHTS and CDR2 YDEGEE. Trimming removed 4 bases at V and 3 bases at J, with 11 bases between. CDR3 length: 14 residues.

The chain is built from TRBV20-1 and TRBJ2-7; unclear D gene. Trimming took off 4 bases at V and 6 bases at J, with 4 bases between the two ends. Per germline, CDR1 DFQATT and CDR2 SNEGSKA (reference sequence). The CDR3 extends over 9 amino acids. The DNA for the CDR3 is TGCAGTGCTAACACCGAGCAGTACTTC. It codes for CSANTEQYF.

V is TRBV11-2 and J is TRBJ2-5; 12 bases are shared with TRBD2. Per germline, CDR1 SGHAT and CDR2 FQNNGV. The CDR3 length is 17 residues. V trimming: 5 bases; J trimming: 1 base; junction bases outside the gene matches: 8. CDR3 nucleotides: TGTGCCAGCAGCCTAACACTAGCGGGGGGCGGCCAAGAGACCCAGTACTTC. This encodes CASSLTLAGGGQETQYF.

V usage is TRBV13 and J usage is TRBJ1-2; D is ambiguous. This CDR3 region has 15 residues. The germline V and J ends were trimmed by 2 bases and 9 bases, with 19 bases remaining between them. Looked up from germline, CDR1 is PRHDT and CDR2 is FYEKMQ (reference sequence). Written as DNA, the CDR3 is TGTGCCAGCAGCTTATTCGGAAAAGGGAATGCCCGCTACACCTTC. Residues: CASSLFGKGNARYTF. The full variable domain, its missing parts supplied by reference TRBV13 and TRBJ1-2, is AAGVIQSPRHLIKEKRETATLKCYPIPRHDTVYWYQQGPGQDPQFLISFYEKMQSDKGSIPDRFSAQQFSDYHSELNMSSLELGDSALYFCASSLFGKGNARYTFGSGTRLTVV.

The gene calls are TRBV7-3 and TRBJ2-2; a weak D match, TRBD1 (5 bases). The CDR3 sequence is 15 residues long. Trimming removed 4 bases from V and 5 bases from J, with 14 bases in between. Germline V gene sequence: CDR1 SGHTA, CDR2 FQGTGA. The CDR3 sequence: CASSSTPGWTGELFF. CDR3 nucleotide sequence: TGTGCCAGCAGCTCTACCCCAGGGTGGACCGGGGAGCTGTTTTTT.

The sample holds one count of this clone. The V call is TRBV7-2, the J call TRBJ1-2, with D unresolved. CDR1 and CDR2 (germline): SGHTA, FQGNSA. Deletions cut 2 bases from V and 8 bases from J, with 12 bases between. The CDR3 runs to 13 residues. The CDR3 region is CASSLLRAQGYTF. Here the CDR3 DNA reads TGTGCCAGCAGCTTATTGAGGGCTCAGGGCTACACCTTC.

This chain connects TRBV5-6 to TRBJ2-3; possibly TRBD1 or TRBD2 for D (5 bases each). The V gene lost 3 bases and the J gene lost 1 base, with 15 bases spanning the gap. CDR1 SGHDT and CDR2 YYEEEE come from the germline V gene. CDR3 length equals 16 residues. CDR3 nucleotide sequence: TGTGCCAGCAGCTATTGGGGGAGCGGCGGCACAGATACGCAGTATTTT. Its translation: CASSYWGSGGTDTQYF.

This chain's CDR3 is CASSPDRYQPQHF. The CDR3 DNA is TGTGCCAGCAGCCCGGACCGTTATCAGCCCCAGCATTTT. V and J are TRBV11-2 and TRBJ1-5; D call uncertain. Germline CDR1 reads SGHAT; CDR2 reads FQNNGV. Trimming shortened V by 5 bases and J by 5 bases, and 10 bases separated the two germline ends. This CDR3 is 13 amino acids long. Drawing the rest from reference TRBV11-2 and TRBJ1-5, the complete variable domain is EAGVAQSPRYKIIEKRQSVAFWCNPISGHATLYWYQQILGQGPKLLIQFQNNGVVDDSQLPKDRFSAERLKGVDSTLKIQPAKLEDSAVYLCASSPDRYQPQHFGDGTRLSIL.

This chain connects TRBV27 to TRBJ2-1; perhaps TRBD2 as D (6 bases). V lost 6 bases to trimming and J lost 8 bases, with 17 bases between them. Germline V gene sequence: CDR1 MNHEY, CDR2 SMNVEV (reference sequence). This CDR3 has 14 amino acids. The CDR3 here is CASSWGMEGDEQFF. The CDR3 DNA follows: TGTGCCAGCAGCTGGGGGATGGAGGGCGATGAGCAGTTCTTC.

V usage is TRBV27 and J usage is TRBJ2-2; D remains ambiguous. The CDR3 is 15 residues long. The V gene lost 6 bases and the J gene lost 1 base, with 12 bases spanning the gap. Germline-derived CDR1 and CDR2 are MNHEY and SMNVEV (reference sequence). The CDR3, as DNA: TGTGCCAGCAGAACTCCCGGAAAGAACACCGGGGAGCTGTTTTTT. This translates into CASRTPGKNTGELFF.

The gene calls are TRBV27 and TRBJ2-7; 9 positions match TRBD1. The CDR3 runs to 15 residues. CDR1 and CDR2 (germline): MNHEY, SMNVEV (reference sequence). The V and J ends lost 0 bases and 3 bases, in that order; junction bases with no gene match: 3. The CDR3 here is CASSLSPGQGYEQYF. The CDR3 region has the DNA TGTGCCAGCAGTTTATCGCCGGGACAGGGCTACGAGCAGTACTTC.

The V and J genes are TRBV5-1 and TRBJ1-2, with 7 nucleotides matching TRBD1. CDR3 length: 15 residues. Germline lookup yields CDR1 SGHRS and CDR2 YFSETQ. V dropped 0 bases and J dropped 4; count of bases not matched to a gene: 6. In DNA, the CDR3 is TGCGCCAGCAGCTTGGACCAGGGGGTCTCCTATGGCTACACCTTC. It yields the protein CASSLDQGVSYGYTF.